The 8 T cell receptor beta chains below come from one sample, sequenced in a study of shared clonotypes between healthy human individuals. Generated by immunoSEQ multiplex PCR, the TCRdb table keeps only in-frame clones and is missing some. The sample consists of about 2 million clones, just under 95% of them appearing once. The naive CD8 population came from CD45RO-negative cells selected for CCR7, without terminally differentiated effector memory CD45RA+ cells. What was sequenced was naive CD8+ T cells sorted from blood. The receptors were gathered from a man aged 18 to 35 in good health.

Notes on this clone: Other nucleotide sequences in the sample specify the same CDR3. The rearrangement links TRBV27 to TRBJ2-7, with 10 bases aligning to TRBD1. Trimming at V came to 4 bases and at J to 4 bases, leaving 4 bases not matched to a gene. This CDR3 contains 14 residues. CDR1 and CDR2 from the germline V gene are MNHEY and SMNVEV (reference sequence). The CDR3 DNA reads TGTGCCAGCAGTTGGACAGGGGGTGGATACGAGCAGTACTTC. Translated, it gives CASSWTGGGYEQYF.

The chain employs TRBV5-4 and TRBJ1-6, with 8 bases that match TRBD1. The J segment lost 9 bases and the V segment lost 2 bases, leaving 4 bases of the junction unmatched. The germline CDR1 and CDR2 sequences are SGHNT and YYREEE (reference sequence). CDR3 length equals 14 residues. DNA of the CDR3: TGTGCCAGCAGCTTTCAGGGGGCGGGTTCACCCCTCCACTTT. Protein product: CASSFQGAGSPLHF.

This clone came up once. The CDR3 reads CASSVGGTSGGYEQYF. DNA of the CDR3: TGTGCCAGCAGTGTTGGAGGGACTAGCGGGGGCTACGAGCAGTACTTC. The chain uses TRBV2 and TRBJ2-7, with 14 bases aligning to TRBD2. Germline V gene sequence: CDR1 SNHLY, CDR2 FYNNEI. V gave up 4 bases and J gave up 3 bases; unmatched junction bases: 5. The CDR3 totals 16 residues.

The chain employs TRBV27 and TRBJ1-2; 11 bases agree with TRBD1. Germline V CDR1 and CDR2: MNHEY, SMNVEV (reference sequence). CDR3 size: 16 residues. V lost 0 bases and J lost 8; bases outside the gene matches: 8. In DNA form, the CDR3 reads TGTGCCAGCAGTTTATCCCTCCTGGACAGGGGGCAAGGCTACACCTTC. This encodes CASSLSLLDRGQGYTF.

V and J are TRBV27 and TRBJ2-7; the match to TRBD1 covers 10 bases. With 2 bases clipped from V and 2 bases from J, the junction kept 3 bases outside the gene matches. The CDR3 sequence is 15 residues long. The germline V gene has CDR1 MNHEY and CDR2 SMNVEV (reference sequence). CDR3 region: CASSLGGQGTYEQYF. The CDR3 DNA reads as TGTGCCAGCAGTTTAGGGGGACAGGGGACCTACGAGCAGTACTTC.

The chain combines TRBV15 with TRBJ2-3, with D perhaps assigned TRBD1 or TRBD2 (5 bases each). CDR3 length: 14 amino acids. Trimming pared 7 bases from V and 0 bases from J, leaving 11 bases between. Germline assignment: CDR1 LNHNV and CDR2 YYDKDF (reference sequence). The CDR3 DNA reads as TGTGCCACCACAGAGGGGAGTAGCACAGATACGCAGTATTTT. It encodes CATTEGSSTDTQYF.

The table lists this clone with a count of one. V usage is TRBV5-5 and J usage is TRBJ2-1, with D possibly TRBD2 on 6 matching bases. The CDR3 contains 15 residues. The ends were cut back, 2 bases at V and 4 bases at J, with 13 bases in the middle. CDR1 and CDR2 from the germline V gene are SGHKS and YYEKEE (reference sequence). The CDR3 sequence: CASSLLGDLYNEQFF. The CDR3 nucleotides are TGTGCCAGCAGCTTACTTGGGGACTTATACAATGAGCAGTTCTTC.

CDR3 amino acids: CASPYTGNPYNSPLHF. Written as DNA, the CDR3 is TGTGCCAGCCCCTACACGGGGAACCCCTATAATTCACCCCTCCACTTT. This chain joins TRBV18 and TRBJ1-6, with D hard to call. This CDR3 has 16 amino acids. Trimming pared 8 bases from V and 2 bases from J, leaving 16 bases between. Germline lookup yields CDR1 KGHSH and CDR2 LQKENI.